Following are 28 T cell receptor beta chains from one sample sequenced in a study of blood T cell repertoires in COVID-19. Method: immunoSEQ multiplex PCR; TCRdb's copy keeps in-frame clones and lacks some. The repertoire holds about 98,000 clones, with over 65% as singletons. Source material: peripheral blood. Source of these receptors: a human donor in a cohort sampled during active COVID-19.

This chain uses TRBV7-2 with TRBJ2-2, with 8 positions matching TRBD2. Unmatched junction bases numbered 12, after V lost 7 bases and J lost 2 bases. This CDR3 has 17 amino acids. Germline V CDR1 and CDR2: SGHTA, FQGNSA. The CDR3 sequence: CASTRGPGLGNTGELFF. The CDR3 DNA reads as TGTGCCAGCACCCGCGGGCCGGGACTAGGTAACACCGGGGAGCTGTTTTTT.

The rearrangement links TRBV4-1 to TRBJ2-7, with D perhaps matching TRBD2 (5 bases). The CDR3 is made up of 17 amino acids. Trimming removed 0 bases at V and 3 bases at J, with 18 bases between. In germline, CDR1 is MGHRA, CDR2 YSYEKL. The DNA for the CDR3 is TGCGCCAGCAGCCAAGATAGTGGGGTTTTCGGGGACTACGAGCAGTACTTC. This sequence encodes CASSQDSGVFGDYEQYF.

V usage is TRBV28 and J usage is TRBJ1-5; D is possibly TRBD1 (6 bases). V lost 3 bases to trimming and J lost 3 bases, with 15 bases between them. Germline lookup yields CDR1 MDHEN and CDR2 SYDVKM. There are 16 residues in the CDR3. In DNA, the CDR3 is TGTGCCAGCAGTTTGGTCCCTGACAGGTTCAATCAGCCCCAGCATTTT. This encodes CASSLVPDRFNQPQHF.

This clone has just one count. This rearrangement joins TRBV28 to TRBJ2-4; TRBD1 agrees at 7 bases. The CDR3 is made up of 12 amino acids. The germline gives CDR1 MDHEN, CDR2 SYDVKM. Trimming took 8 bases from V and 9 from J; bases not matched to a gene: 7. CDR3 sequence (DNA): TGTGCCAGCCGACAGGGTGTAGGCATTCAGTACTTC. Translating it yields CASRQGVGIQYF. The whole variable domain, remainder taken from reference TRBV28 and TRBJ2-4, is DVKVTQSSRYLVKRTGEKVFLECVQDMDHENMFWYRQDPGLGLRLIYFSYDVKMKEKGDIPEGYSVSREKKERFSLILESASTNQTSMYLCASRQGVGIQYFGAGTRLSVL.

The chain combines TRBV3-1 (or the pseudogene TRBV3-2) with TRBJ2-1, with TRBD1 matching over 7 bases. The germline V gene has CDR1 LGHDT and CDR2 YNNKEL (reference sequence). V shed 7 bases and J 15 bases; nucleotides not matched to a gene: 15. There are 13 residues in the CDR3. CDR3 loop: CASTPRGTESVFF. The CDR3 DNA reads TGTGCCAGCACTCCCAGGGGGACGGAAAGTGTGTTCTTC.

The V call is TRBV7-2, the J call TRBJ2-7, with 9 bases matching TRBD1. Germline trimming cut 7 bases from V and 3 bases from J; bases unmatched to any gene: 7. CDR3 length: 14 amino acids. Germline values: CDR1 SGHTA, CDR2 FQGNSA. The CDR3 loop reads CASKQQGAGYEQYF. DNA of the CDR3: TGTGCCAGCAAACAACAGGGGGCCGGCTACGAGCAGTACTTC.

The J gene is TRBJ2-3, the V gene TRBV7-3, with 12 positions matching TRBD2. This CDR3 spans 17 amino acids. With V trimmed by 5 bases and J by 3 bases, 9 bases remained unmatched. The V gene's germline CDR1 is SGHTA and CDR2 FQGTGA. CDR3 sequence reads: CASSPLTSGGATDTQYF. Here the CDR3 DNA reads TGTGCCAGCAGCCCGCTGACTAGCGGGGGTGCGACAGATACGCAGTATTTT.

The V and J genes are TRBV5-4 and TRBJ1-6; D unresolved. The CDR3 spans 15 residues. Deletions cut 6 bases from V and 0 bases from J, with 10 bases between. Germline V CDR1 and CDR2: SGHNT, YYREEE (reference sequence). Written as DNA, the CDR3 is TGTGCCAGCACCACGAGAAGCTCCTATAATTCACCCCTCCACTTT. Translated: CASTTRSSYNSPLHF.

This chain joins TRBV2 and TRBJ1-1, with D unclear. CDR1 is SNHLY, CDR2 FYNNEI, per germline. The CDR3 runs to 14 residues. The V gene lost 4 bases and the J gene lost 1 base, with 10 bases spanning the gap. The CDR3 nucleotides read TGTGCCAGCAGTGTTTTTTCGGGGAACACTGAAGCTTTCTTT. It codes for CASSVFSGNTEAFF.

This chain uses TRBV18 with TRBJ2-5; no clear D. Germline V CDR1 and CDR2: KGHSH, LQKENI. V shed 3 bases and J shed 2 bases, with 10 bases lying between them. The CDR3 runs 14 residues. CDR3 in amino acids: CASSPSLEQETQYF. CDR3 in DNA: TGTGCCAGCTCACCCTCCCTAGAGCAAGAGACCCAGTACTTC.

The CDR3 region has the DNA TGTGCCAGCAGCTTCTGGGGGGAAGAGACCCAGTACTTC. Translating it yields CASSFWGEETQYF. V and J are TRBV11-2 and TRBJ2-5, with a weak D call TRBD2 (6 bases). CDR3 length equals 13 residues. The germline V gene has CDR1 SGHAT and CDR2 FQNNGV. Trimming pared 3 bases from V and 3 bases from J, leaving 8 bases between.

Concerning this clone: Different DNA sequences within this sample yield the same CDR3. The V call is TRBV12-3 or TRBV12-4, the J call TRBJ1-2; TRBD1 aligns across 7 bases. The CDR3 sequence is 13 residues long. V shed 6 bases and J 4 bases; nucleotides not matched to a gene: 5. The CDR3 spells CASSPQGSYGYTF. The CDR3 DNA follows: TGTGCCAGCAGCCCACAGGGGTCCTATGGCTACACCTTC.

The chain has TRBV7-9 and TRBJ1-1; 7 bases match TRBD1. The V gene's germline CDR1 is SEHNR and CDR2 FQNEAQ (reference sequence). The CDR3 loop spans 15 amino acids. With V trimmed by 5 bases and J by 1 base, 7 bases remained unmatched. Written as DNA, the CDR3 is TGTGCCAGCAGCCGACGGGACAGACAGAACACTGAAGCTTTCTTT. This translates into CASSRRDRQNTEAFF. Based on the CDR3 plus reference TRBV7-9 and TRBJ1-1, the full variable domain is DTGVSQNPRHKITKRGQNVTFRCDPISEHNRLYWYRQTLGQGPEFLTYFQNEAQLEKSRLLSDRFSAERPKGSFSTLEIQRTEQGDSAMYLCASSRRDRQNTEAFFGQGTRLTVV.

This clone has a single count. The J gene is TRBJ1-5, the V gene TRBV7-2; possibly TRBD1 for D (6 bases). V gave up 1 base and J gave up 4 bases, with 11 bases separating them. The germline gives CDR1 SGHTA, CDR2 FQGNSA. This CDR3 comprises 15 residues. The CDR3 DNA sequence: TGTGCCAGCAGCTTAGGGGACACCAAGAATCAGCCCCAGCATTTT. This encodes CASSLGDTKNQPQHF.

This clone was detected a few times. The rearrangement uses TRBV6-6 and TRBJ1-5; 8 nucleotides line up with TRBD1. The V and J ends lost 6 bases and 4 bases, in that order; junction bases with no gene match: 5. Germline V CDR1 and CDR2: MNHNY, SVGAGI (reference sequence). The CDR3 has 14 residues. The CDR3 region is CASRDRERNQPQHF. In DNA form, the CDR3 reads TGTGCCAGCAGGGACAGGGAACGGAATCAGCCCCAGCATTTT.

The V gene is TRBV4-1, the J gene TRBJ2-7, with D possibly matching TRBD1 (5 bases). CDR1 is MGHRA, CDR2 YSYEKL, per germline. V lost 4 bases and J lost 3, with 13 bases in between. CDR3 length: 14 amino acids. CDR3 residues: CASSLLPRVYEQYF. The CDR3, as DNA: TGCGCCAGCAGCCTCCTTCCCAGGGTCTACGAGCAGTACTTC.

This clone was detected a few times. This chain joins TRBV7-9 and TRBJ2-7; 9 nucleotides align to TRBD1. CDR3 length equals 14 residues. V shed 3 bases and J 4 bases; nucleotides not matched to a gene: 4. CDR1 and CDR2 from the germline V gene are SEHNR and FQNEAQ (reference sequence). The CDR3 DNA reads as TGTGCCAGCAGCTTTGGGACAGGGAAGTACGAGCAGTACTTC. This translates into CASSFGTGKYEQYF.

The V gene is TRBV7-9, the J gene TRBJ1-2; TRBD1 might be the D (5 bases). Germline values: CDR1 SEHNR, CDR2 FQNEAQ (reference sequence). The V end lost 2 bases, the J end lost 0 bases, and 10 bases lay between the germline ends. CDR3 length: 15 residues. In nucleotides, the CDR3 is TGTGCCAGCAGCTTATCGACAGTAGCTAACTATGGCTACACCTTC. Encoded protein: CASSLSTVANYGYTF.

The chain uses TRBV10-3 and TRBJ2-2; 8 bases are a match to TRBD1. Per germline, CDR1 ENHRY and CDR2 SYGVKD. Trimming at V came to 6 bases and at J to 2 bases, leaving 5 bases not matched to a gene. The CDR3 spans 15 residues. The CDR3, as DNA: TGTGCCATCAGCAAGACAGGGGACAACACCGGGGAGCTGTTTTTT. Translated: CAISKTGDNTGELFF.

The chain carries TRBV4-3 and TRBJ2-7; no clear D gene. Trimming cost V 0 bases and J 2 bases, with 5 bases left between them. CDR1 is LGHNA, CDR2 YSLEER, per germline. The CDR3 is made up of 13 amino acids. The CDR3 nucleotides read TGCGCCAGCAGCCAAGATGCGGCCTACGAGCAGTACTTC. Encoded protein: CASSQDAAYEQYF.

This rearrangement joins TRBV7-2 to TRBJ2-1; D gene unclear. In germline, CDR1 is SGHTA, CDR2 FQGNSA. The CDR3 loop spans 12 amino acids. V was trimmed by 3 bases and J by 7 bases, leaving 7 bases between them. The CDR3 sequence: CASSLSRNEQFF. The CDR3 DNA sequence: TGTGCCAGCAGCTTGTCTAGGAATGAGCAGTTCTTC.

CDR3 DNA: TGTGCCAGCAGCGTAGGTTCAGGGCTGGGGGAGACCCAGTACTTC. Residues: CASSVGSGLGETQYF. The chain combines TRBV9 with TRBJ2-5, with TRBD1 as a possible D gene (5 bases). Germline V gene sequence: CDR1 SGDLS, CDR2 YYNGEE. The CDR3 contains 15 residues. Trimming removed 0 bases at V and 5 bases at J, with 14 bases between.

V usage is TRBV5-6 and J usage is TRBJ1-1, with a possible D match to TRBD1 (5 bases). The CDR3 has 14 amino acids. Germline V gene lookup returns CDR1 SGHDT and CDR2 YYEEEE. V lost 5 bases and J lost 3, with 14 bases in between. Here the CDR3 DNA reads TGTGCCAGCAGTCGGAGGGCCAGGGACACTGAAGCTTTCTTT. It encodes CASSRRARDTEAFF.

The V gene is TRBV5-1, the J gene TRBJ2-5; 10 bases are a match to TRBD2. Losses at the gene ends were 0 bases for V and 9 bases for J; bases not matched to a gene: 8. Germline CDR1 reads SGHRS; CDR2 reads YFSETQ. This CDR3 region has 15 residues. CDR3 in amino acids: CASSLVASGGAAQYF. DNA of the CDR3: TGCGCCAGCAGCTTGGTGGCTAGCGGGGGAGCGGCCCAGTACTTC.

The chain joins TRBV7-2 to TRBJ2-7; 9 nucleotides align to TRBD1. CDR1 is SGHTA, CDR2 FQGNSA, per germline. This CDR3 is built from 14 residues. V lost 4 bases, J lost 2 bases, and 3 bases stayed unmatched. The CDR3 region has the DNA TGTGCCAGCAGCTCGGACAGGGGACCCTACGAGCAGTACTTC. It specifies CASSSDRGPYEQYF.

CDR3 protein: CASTLGQGGQPQHF. The CDR3 nucleotides are TGTGCCAGTACCCTAGGGCAGGGCGGTCAGCCCCAGCATTTT. The rearrangement joins TRBV19 to TRBJ1-5; TRBD1 is a possible D gene (5 bases). Germline V gives CDR1 LNHDA, CDR2 SQIVND (reference sequence). The CDR3 spans 14 residues. V lost 7 bases and J lost 6, with 16 bases in between.

V gene TRBV19 combines with J gene TRBJ1-1, with D unclear. Trimming stripped 4 bases from V and 5 bases from J, with 11 bases between. In germline, CDR1 is LNHDA, CDR2 SQIVND (reference sequence). The CDR3 covers 13 residues. The CDR3 region is CASSTGGRTEAFF. CDR3 nucleotides: TGTGCCAGTAGTACGGGTGGGAGGACTGAAGCTTTCTTT.

The CDR3 loop reads CASSFSRGSREQYF. CDR3 DNA: TGTGCCAGCAGTTTTAGCAGGGGGTCACGGGAGCAGTACTTC. This chain joins TRBV7-2 and TRBJ2-7; TRBD1 aligns across 7 bases. The CDR3 is made up of 14 amino acids. CDR1 SGHTA and CDR2 FQGNSA come from the germline V gene. J lost 7 bases, V lost 6 bases, and 12 bases had no gene match.